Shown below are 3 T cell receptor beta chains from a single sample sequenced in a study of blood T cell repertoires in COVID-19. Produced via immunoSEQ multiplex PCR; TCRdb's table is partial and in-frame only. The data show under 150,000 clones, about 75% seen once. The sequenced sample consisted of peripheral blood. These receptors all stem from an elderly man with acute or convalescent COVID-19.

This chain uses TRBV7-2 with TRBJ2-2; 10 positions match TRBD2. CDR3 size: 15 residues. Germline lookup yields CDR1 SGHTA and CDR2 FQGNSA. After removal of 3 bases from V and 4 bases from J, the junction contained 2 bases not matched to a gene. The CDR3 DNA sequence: TGTGCCAGCAGCTTTAGCGGGGGGTCCACCGGGGAGCTGTTTTTT. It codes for CASSFSGGSTGELFF.

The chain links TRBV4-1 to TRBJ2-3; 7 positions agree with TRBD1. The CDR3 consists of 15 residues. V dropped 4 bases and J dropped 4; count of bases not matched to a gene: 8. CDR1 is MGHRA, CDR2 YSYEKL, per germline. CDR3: CASSLTRQGSDTQYF. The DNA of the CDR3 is TGCGCCAGCAGCCTGACCAGACAGGGATCAGATACGCAGTATTTT.

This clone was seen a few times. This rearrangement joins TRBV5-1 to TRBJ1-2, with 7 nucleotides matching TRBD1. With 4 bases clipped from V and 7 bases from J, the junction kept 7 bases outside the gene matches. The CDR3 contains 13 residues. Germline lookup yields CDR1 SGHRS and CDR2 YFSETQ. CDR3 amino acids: CASSPGTEGGYTF. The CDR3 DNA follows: TGCGCCAGCAGCCCCGGGACAGAAGGTGGCTACACCTTC.